This entry lists 8 T cell receptor beta chains sequenced from one sample in a study of OX40 agonist ivuxolimab in advanced cancers. TCRdb's table, derived via immunoSEQ multiplex PCR, lists solely in-frame clones and lacks some. This table holds tens of thousands of clones, about 80% found once. The starting material was CD4+ or CD8+ T cells sorted from blood, obtained in a trial of the OX40 agonist ivuxolimab. The source of these receptors is an adult with an advanced solid tumor such as melanoma, head and neck, liver or kidney cancer.

This chain links TRBV20-1 with TRBJ1-1; D might be TRBD1 (6 bases). Germline CDR1 and CDR2: DFQATT and SNEGSKA (reference sequence). The V gene lost 8 bases and the J gene lost 9 bases, with 16 bases spanning the gap. The CDR3 consists of 11 residues. CDR3: CSIGGEPQAFF. The CDR3 coding sequence is TGCAGTATAGGGGGGGAGCCCCAAGCTTTCTTT.

This chain's CDR3 is CASKRLNTEAFF. CDR3 coding DNA: TGTGCCAGCAAACGCCTGAACACTGAAGCTTTCTTT. The genes are TRBV6-5 and TRBJ1-1; D is unclear. Germline loops: CDR1 MNHEY, CDR2 SVGAGI. The length of the CDR3 is 12 residues. V was pared by 7 bases and J by 0 bases, with 6 bases between.

This chain uses TRBV5-1 with TRBJ1-4, with TRBD1 identical over 10 bases. The germline CDR1 and CDR2 sequences are SGHRS and YFSETQ. The CDR3 spans 14 residues. The V segment lost 5 bases and the J segment 8 bases; nucleotides outside the gene matches: 6. The CDR3 coding sequence is TGCGCCAGCAGGACAGGGGGCGACGAGGAAAAACTGTTTTTT. It translates to CASRTGGDEEKLFF.

The chain has TRBV28 and TRBJ2-2, with D unresolved. The germline gives CDR1 MDHEN, CDR2 SYDVKM. This CDR3 comprises 15 residues. V lost 1 base to trimming and J lost 7 bases, with 13 bases between them. The CDR3 sequence: CASSLYQKVNGELFF. The CDR3 bases are TGTGCCAGCAGTTTATACCAGAAAGTCAACGGGGAGCTGTTTTTT.

This rearrangement joins TRBV30 to TRBJ2-6, with D tentatively TRBD1 (5 bases). The CDR3 loop spans 15 amino acids. The ends were cut back, 4 bases at V and 2 bases at J, with 12 bases in the middle. The germline V gene has CDR1 GTSNPN and CDR2 SVGIG (reference sequence). This chain's CDR3 is CAWTPQVTGANVLTF. CDR3 DNA sequence: TGTGCCTGGACCCCACAGGTCACTGGGGCCAACGTCCTGACTTTC.

This chain connects TRBV10-3 to TRBJ1-2; 10 bases agree with TRBD1. V dropped 10 bases and J dropped 0; count of bases not matched to a gene: 8. CDR3 length equals 15 residues. CDR1 ENHRY and CDR2 SYGVKD come from the germline V gene. The chain's CDR3 is CATRGDRGANYGYTF. The CDR3 coding sequence is TGTGCCACCAGGGGGGACAGGGGAGCTAACTATGGCTACACCTTC.

This clone was recorded once. Other DNA sequences in this sample translate to the same CDR3. This chain connects TRBV5-1 to TRBJ2-3; D is undetermined. Germline CDR1 reads SGHRS; CDR2 reads YFSETQ. Trimming removed 0 bases at V and 2 bases at J, with 4 bases between. This CDR3 contains 13 residues. CDR3: CASSLDSTDTQYF. For the CDR3, the DNA is TGCGCCAGCAGCTTGGACTCCACAGATACGCAGTATTTT.

J is TRBJ1-4 and V is TRBV10-2, with D tentatively TRBD1 (6 bases). V was pared by 4 bases and J by 8 bases, with 14 bases between. Germline V gene lookup returns CDR1 WSHSY and CDR2 SAAADI. This CDR3 region has 14 residues. CDR3 nucleotide sequence: TGCGCCAGCAGTGGGGGGCGACCCCGGGAAAAACTGTTTTTT. Encoded protein: CASSGGRPREKLFF.